The rows below give T cell receptor beta chains drawn from one sample of a study of OX40 agonist ivuxolimab in advanced cancers. The repertoire was sequenced with immunoSEQ multiplex PCR; TCRdb's copy has only in-frame clones and lacks some. The sample yields around 140,000 clones, over 75% seen once. Sequencing used CD4+ or CD8+ T cells sorted from blood, obtained in a trial of the OX40 agonist ivuxolimab. Receptors were obtained from an adult with an advanced solid tumor such as melanoma, head and neck, liver or kidney cancer. The CDR3 runs from the conserved cysteine through the conserved F or W. D genes are given only for firm matches. Where a row states a size, it is once, few, many or the class of an expanded clone; other rows omit it.

DNA: TGTGCCAGCAGTTTCAGACTAGCGTCTAGCACAGATACGCAGTATTTT
CDR3: CASSFRLASSTDTQYF
J: TRBJ2-3
D: TRBD2
V: TRBV27
size: NA

DNA: TGTGCCAGCAGTGATTTGAGGACAGTCTCCTACGAGCAGTACTTC
CDR3: CASSDLRTVSYEQYF
J: TRBJ2-7
D: NA
V: TRBV6-1
size: NA

DNA: TGTGCCAGCACCGCCCGGGTAGCCGAATACAATGAGCAGTTCTTC
CDR3: CASTARVAEYNEQFF
J: TRBJ2-1
D: NA
V: TRBV7-9
size: NA

DNA: TGTGCCAGCAGCATGACAGGGTTTAATGAAAAACTGTTTTTT
CDR3: CASSMTGFNEKLFF
J: TRBJ1-4
D: TRBD1
V: TRBV5-4
size: once

DNA: TGTGCCAGCAGCTTAGCGCGTGTCAGCGGAGTAGGCACAGATACGCAGTATTTT
CDR3: CASSLARVSGVGTDTQYF
J: TRBJ2-3
D: NA
V: TRBV7-8
size: NA

DNA: TGCGCCAGCACCTCCGGGACTAGCAGGAACACCGGGGAGCTGTTTTTT
CDR3: CASTSGTSRNTGELFF
J: TRBJ2-2
D: TRBD2
V: TRBV5-1
size: once

DNA: TGTGCCAGCAGCTTGAACAGCGAGCCCCTTTCACCCCTCCACTTT
CDR3: CASSLNSEPLSPLHF
J: TRBJ1-6
D: NA
V: TRBV5-4
size: once

DNA: TGCGCCAGCAGCTTGGGAGCGGGAGGGCGGGGAGAGACCCAGTACTTC
CDR3: CASSLGAGGRGETQYF
J: TRBJ2-5
D: TRBD2
V: TRBV5-1
size: NA

DNA: TGTGCCAGCTCACCCGATGGAGTTTACGAGCAGTACTTC
CDR3: CASSPDGVYEQYF
J: TRBJ2-7
D: NA
V: TRBV18
size: NA

DNA: TGTGCTAGTGGTTTGGGGGACGAGCAGTACTTC
CDR3: CASGLGDEQYF
J: TRBJ2-7
D: NA
V: TRBV12-5
size: NA

DNA: TGTGCCAGCAGTTACTCTCCGACAGCCGACTATGGCTACACCTTC
CDR3: CASSYSPTADYGYTF
J: TRBJ1-2
D: NA
V: TRBV6-5
size: NA

DNA: TGTGCCAGCAGTTACCCAGCCACCGGGGAGCTGTTTTTT
CDR3: CASSYPATGELFF
J: TRBJ2-2
D: NA
V: TRBV6-6
size: NA

DNA: TGTGCCAGCAGTTGGGACAGGGGGCAGGGCTACACCTTC
CDR3: CASSWDRGQGYTF
J: TRBJ1-2
D: TRBD1
V: TRBV6-6
size: NA

DNA: TGTGCCAGCAGCTCTTCAGGGGGGGATCAGCCCCAGCATTTT
CDR3: CASSSSGGDQPQHF
J: TRBJ1-5
D: TRBD1
V: TRBV7-2
size: NA

DNA: TGTGCTCAGTCAGCCTCTGGAAACACCATATATTTT
CDR3: CAQSASGNTIYF
J: TRBJ1-3
D: NA
V: TRBV2
size: NA

DNA: TGTGCCAGCAGCCTTCAGACGGGAAACACCATATATTTT
CDR3: CASSLQTGNTIYF
J: TRBJ1-3
D: NA
V: TRBV7-2
size: NA

DNA: TGCAGCGCACCGGGACAGGGGGTCTATGGCTACACCTTC
CDR3: CSAPGQGVYGYTF
J: TRBJ1-2
D: TRBD1
V: TRBV29-1
size: few

DNA: TGTGCCAGTAGTATCCTGAGTTTAGCGGGAGGGACAGATACGCAGTATTTT
CDR3: CASSILSLAGGTDTQYF
J: TRBJ2-3
D: TRBD2
V: TRBV19
size: once

DNA: NA
CDR3: CASTSGWTGELFF
J: TRBJ2-2
D: NA
V: TRBV19
size: NA

DNA: TGTGCCAGCAGTAAAGGAGACTACAATGAGCAGTTCTTC
CDR3: CASSKGDYNEQFF
J: TRBJ2-1
D: NA
V: TRBV5-6
size: NA

DNA: TGTGCCAGCAGCTTGGGCGGGGGACAGGGGGCGTACGAGCAGTACTTC
CDR3: CASSLGGGQGAYEQYF
J: TRBJ2-7
D: TRBD1
V: TRBV5-4
size: NA

DNA: TGTGCCAGCCTTCGGCTAGCGATAAGCACAGATACGCAGTATTTT
CDR3: CASLRLAISTDTQYF
J: TRBJ2-3
D: NA
V: TRBV28
size: NA

DNA: TGCAGTGCTAGAGAGAGGAGGGGGCAGTTCTTC
CDR3: CSARERRGQFF
J: TRBJ2-1
D: NA
V: TRBV20-1
size: NA

DNA: TGTGCCAGTAGTATTATGAGGGATACGCAGTATTTT
CDR3: CASSIMRDTQYF
J: TRBJ2-3
D: NA
V: TRBV19
size: NA

DNA: TGTGCCAGCAGTTCCGGGACAGGGCGCGTGGAGACCCAGTACTTC
CDR3: CASSSGTGRVETQYF
J: TRBJ2-5
D: TRBD1
V: TRBV27
size: NA

DNA: TGTGCCAGCAGTCTTGACAGGGGTAATCAGCCCCAGCATTTT
CDR3: CASSLDRGNQPQHF
J: TRBJ1-5
D: TRBD1
V: TRBV2
size: few

DNA: TGTGCCAGCAGTGATCCCAGGGGGACGTACAATGAGCAGTTCTTC
CDR3: CASSDPRGTYNEQFF
J: TRBJ2-1
D: TRBD1
V: TRBV2
size: NA

DNA: TGCGCCAGCAGCCTGAGTACTTGGAGCACTGAAGCTTTCTTT
CDR3: CASSLSTWSTEAFF
J: TRBJ1-1
D: NA
V: TRBV5-1
size: NA

DNA: TGTGCCAGCAGTTTAGGGGGCCGGGTCACCGGGGAGCTGTTTTTT
CDR3: CASSLGGRVTGELFF
J: TRBJ2-2
D: NA
V: TRBV28
size: NA

DNA: TGTGCCATGGCCGAGGGTGGTTCGTTCAACACCATATATTTT
CDR3: CAMAEGGSFNTIYF
J: TRBJ1-3
D: NA
V: TRBV10-3
size: NA

DNA: TGTGCCAGCAGCTTGGAGGGACGGAACTACGAGCAGTACTTC
CDR3: CASSLEGRNYEQYF
J: TRBJ2-7
D: NA
V: TRBV5-6
size: NA

DNA: TGTGCCAGCAGCCAATGGGGGGAAGAGACCCAGTACTTC
CDR3: CASSQWGEETQYF
J: TRBJ2-5
D: NA
V: TRBV14
size: NA

DNA: TGTGCCGCGACCCGCGGGGGGGCGAACTACGAGCAGTACTTC
CDR3: CAATRGGANYEQYF
J: TRBJ2-7
D: TRBD2
V: TRBV7-6
size: NA

DNA: TGTGCCAGCAGCCAGGGACAGGGGGCCCAAGAGACCCAGTACTTC
CDR3: CASSQGQGAQETQYF
J: TRBJ2-5
D: TRBD1
V: TRBV5-8
size: NA

DNA: TGTGCCACTCTTCCCGGGACAGCTGACTACGAGCAGTACTTC
CDR3: CATLPGTADYEQYF
J: TRBJ2-7
D: TRBD1
V: TRBV6-1
size: NA

DNA: TGTGCCAGCAGTGGGTTCGGGACTAGCGGGTCGCGGAACAATGAGCAGTTCTTC
CDR3: CASSGFGTSGSRNNEQFF
J: TRBJ2-1
D: TRBD2
V: TRBV6-1
size: NA

DNA: TGTGCCAGCTCACCGAGGACAGGGGGTCGAACCGGGGAGCTGTTTTTT
CDR3: CASSPRTGGRTGELFF
J: TRBJ2-2
D: TRBD1
V: TRBV18
size: NA

DNA: TGTGCCAGCAGTGAAGTTGTAGGGTATCGGCCCCAGCATTTT
CDR3: CASSEVVGYRPQHF
J: TRBJ1-5
D: NA
V: TRBV6-1
size: NA

DNA: TGTGCCAGCAGCCTGACACTCTACAATGAGCAGTTCTTC
CDR3: CASSLTLYNEQFF
J: TRBJ2-1
D: NA
V: TRBV11-2
size: NA

DNA: TGTGCCAGCAGCTTAGGGCAGATGAACACTGAAGCTTTCTTT
CDR3: CASSLGQMNTEAFF
J: TRBJ1-1
D: NA
V: TRBV7-9
size: few

DNA: TGTGCCAGCAGCGATTCGGGACAGGTTCACCAAATAAGCTCTGGAAACACCATATATTTT
CDR3: CASSDSGQVHQISSGNTIYF
J: TRBJ1-3
D: TRBD1
V: TRBV9
size: once

DNA: TGTGCCACCAGCAGAGATTGGAAGGGAGGAACGGAGACCCAGTACTTC
CDR3: CATSRDWKGGTETQYF
J: TRBJ2-5
D: NA
V: TRBV15
size: NA

DNA: TGTGCCAGCAGCTTAGGGGGGACTAGCGGACCCTTCACAGATACGCAGTATTTT
CDR3: CASSLGGTSGPFTDTQYF
J: TRBJ2-3
D: TRBD2
V: TRBV7-2
size: once

DNA: TGTGCCAGTATCAGAGTGCAGGGGTACACCGGGGAGCTGTTTTTT
CDR3: CASIRVQGYTGELFF
J: TRBJ2-2
D: NA
V: TRBV19
size: NA

DNA: TGTGCCAGCAGCGTAGGACTAGAGAGTTACAATGAGCAGTTCTTC
CDR3: CASSVGLESYNEQFF
J: TRBJ2-1
D: NA
V: TRBV9
size: NA

DNA: TGTGCCAGCAGCCAACGGGATTCAGGGGATACGCAGTATTTT
CDR3: CASSQRDSGDTQYF
J: TRBJ2-3
D: NA
V: TRBV7-6
size: NA

DNA: TGTGCCAGTGGGGGGAGTGGCAATCAGCCCCAGCATTTT
CDR3: CASGGSGNQPQHF
J: TRBJ1-5
D: NA
V: TRBV19
size: NA

DNA: TGTGCCAGCAGCTTAGGGGACAGGGGGCTTGGAGGCTACACCTTC
CDR3: CASSLGDRGLGGYTF
J: TRBJ1-2
D: TRBD1
V: TRBV7-2
size: NA

DNA: TGTGCCTCCAAGGCCTATACGGGACGGAGATATTCACCCCTCCACTTT
CDR3: CASKAYTGRRYSPLHF
J: TRBJ1-6
D: NA
V: TRBV30
size: NA

DNA: TGTGCCAGCAGTCAAATCGGGACAGCCAAAAACATTCAGTACTTC
CDR3: CASSQIGTAKNIQYF
J: TRBJ2-4
D: NA
V: TRBV28
size: NA

DNA: TGTGCCAGCAGTTTATCCTCGGGGGGGGATCCAGATACGCAGTATTTT
CDR3: CASSLSSGGDPDTQYF
J: TRBJ2-3
D: TRBD2
V: TRBV28
size: once